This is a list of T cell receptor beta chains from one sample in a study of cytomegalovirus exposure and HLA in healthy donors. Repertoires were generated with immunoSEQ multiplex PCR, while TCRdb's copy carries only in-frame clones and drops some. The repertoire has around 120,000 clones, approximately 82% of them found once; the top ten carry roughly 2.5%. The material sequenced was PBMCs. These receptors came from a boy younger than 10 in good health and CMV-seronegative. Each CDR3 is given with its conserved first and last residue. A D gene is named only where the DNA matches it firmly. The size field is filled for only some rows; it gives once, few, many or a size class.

TGTGCCAGCTCTGCAGGGGTGGATGAGCAGTTCTTC | CASSAGVDEQFF | TRBV6-5 | NA | NA | TRBJ2-1
TGTGCCAGCAGTGCCTCACGGGGGGGTGACTATGGCTACACCTTC | CASSASRGGDYGYTF | TRBV6-5 | NA | NA | TRBJ1-2
TGCGCCAGCAGCTATCCGGGCGGGGATCCCTCCTACAATGAGCAGTTCTTC | CASSYPGGDPSYNEQFF | TRBV5-1 | NA | NA | TRBJ2-1
TGTGCCAGTAGCCTAATTATAGGGGGCACAGATACGCAGTATTTT | CASSLIIGGTDTQYF | TRBV19 | NA | NA | TRBJ2-3
TGTGCCAGCAGCCAAGGGGAGGGGGACACTGAAGCTTTCTTT | CASSQGEGDTEAFF | TRBV14 | NA | NA | TRBJ1-1
TGTGCCTCAAAGGGGGGGATATCTAATGAAAAACTGTTTTTT | CASKGGISNEKLFF | TRBV19 | NA | NA | TRBJ1-4
TGTGCCAGCAGTTCCCGCTCGGGAATAAGGACTGAAGCTTTCTTT | CASSSRSGIRTEAFF | TRBV6-5 | NA | NA | TRBJ1-1
TGTGCCTGGAGTGTATCCGGCGCGGTAGAAGCTTTCTTT | CAWSVSGAVEAFF | TRBV30 | NA | once | TRBJ1-1
TGTGCCAGCAGTCCAAGCAGGGCGTCCACTGAAGCTTTCTTT | CASSPSRASTEAFF | TRBV9 | NA | NA | TRBJ1-1
TGCAGCGTTCGGGGGGGGCTTGCCACTGAAGCTTTCTTT | CSVRGGLATEAFF | TRBV29-1 | NA | NA | TRBJ1-1
TGTGCCAGCAGCGTAGCGGGCGCGGGCGGGGAGCTGTTTTTT | CASSVAGAGGELFF | TRBV9 | NA | NA | TRBJ2-2
TGTGCCAGTGGGACAGGGTCCTCTCGGGGGACTGAAGCTTTCTTT | CASGTGSSRGTEAFF | TRBV19 | TRBD1 | few | TRBJ1-1
TGTGCCAGCAGCCCACGGGGGAGTAGCGGCACTGAAGCTTTCTTT | CASSPRGSSGTEAFF | TRBV5-6 | NA | once | TRBJ1-1